This T cell receptor (beta chain) is drawn from a study of identical twins. General study findings and limits: Out-of-frame sharing of TCR alpha in monozygotic twins was underestimated by models. Donors were not followed over many years; analysis was cross-sectional. Diverse VJ usage suggested most zero-insertion clonotypes were not invariant T cells.

This clonotype has just a few counts. Antigen specificity is unknown. The V gene end was trimmed by 4 bases and the J gene end by 2 bases; junction bases not matched to a gene: 10. The CDR3 has 15 amino acids. Per the germline V gene, CDR1 is DFQATT and CDR2 is SNEGSKA (reference sequence). TCRdb recomputed calls from the 5' RACE reads with MiXCR, one row per CDR3 protein. The sample has 310,000 or so distinct CDR3 sequences, about 8% seen once. These same data were also listed under a study on yellow fever vaccine responses in identical twins.

The rearrangement uses TRBV20-1 and TRBJ2-5; 7 nucleotides align to TRBD1. The sample consisted of memory (CD45RO+) T cells sorted from blood. This TCR derives from a woman under 30 in good health. CDR3 in amino acids: CSATATGVLQETQYF. The CDR3 region has the DNA TGCAGTGCTACAGCTACAGGGGTCCTACAAGAGACCCAGTACTTC.